This T cell receptor beta chain comes out of a study of early T cells in non-severe SARS-CoV-2 infection. Study background: RNA in bulk from unsorted whole blood was sequenced, and chains were unpaired. Study-wide results and limits: Anti-spike CD8 specificities were favored by VDJdb matching, whose results missed private and CD4 specificities.

TCRdb re-derived calls from the 5' RACE reads in MiXCR, one entry per CDR3 protein. The sample has around 77,000 distinct CDR3 sequences; around 12% are singletons. CDR3 length: 15 residues. Germline V gives CDR1 SGDLS, CDR2 YYNGEE. The junction had 5 bases not matched to a gene; V was cut back by 4 bases and J by 6 bases. With respect to this clonotype: Its target is unknown.

This receptor was obtained from an adult who was a healthcare worker with PCR-confirmed SARS-CoV-2 infection or an uninfected control (not recorded which). The donor label of this sample is uncertain. Specimen: whole blood, collected at baseline. This rearrangement joins TRBV9 to TRBJ2-3; 13 bases map to TRBD2. CDR3 loop: CASSPLLAGGDTQYF. The CDR3 DNA reads as TGTGCCAGCAGCCCCCTACTAGCGGGAGGGGATACGCAGTATTTT. The complete variable domain, with remaining parts taken from reference TRBV9 and TRBJ2-3, reads DSGVTQTPKHLITATGQRVTLRCSPRSGDLSVYWYQQSLDQGLQFLIQYYNGEERAKGNILERFSAQQFPDLHSELNLSSLELGDSALYFCASSPLLAGGDTQYFGPGTRLTVL.